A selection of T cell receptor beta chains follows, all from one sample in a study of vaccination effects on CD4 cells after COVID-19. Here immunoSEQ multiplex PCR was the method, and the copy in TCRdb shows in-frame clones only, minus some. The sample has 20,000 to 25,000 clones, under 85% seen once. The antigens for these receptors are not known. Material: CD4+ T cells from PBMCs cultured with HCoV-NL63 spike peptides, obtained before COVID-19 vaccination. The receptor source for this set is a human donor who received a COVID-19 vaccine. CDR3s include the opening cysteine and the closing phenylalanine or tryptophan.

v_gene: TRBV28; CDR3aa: CASSLADRTYEQYF
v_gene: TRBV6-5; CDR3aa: CASSNSGSDTQYF
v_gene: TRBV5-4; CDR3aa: CASSLARANTEAFF
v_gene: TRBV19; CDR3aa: CASSVLNEQFF
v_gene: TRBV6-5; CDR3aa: CASSLLGSSYNEQFF
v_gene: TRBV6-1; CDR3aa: CASSEQGELNTEAFF
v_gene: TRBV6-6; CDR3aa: CASSFGGNTIYF
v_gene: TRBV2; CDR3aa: CASSDPGGNYGYTF
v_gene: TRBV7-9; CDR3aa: CASSRGWDRHEQYF
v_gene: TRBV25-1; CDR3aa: CASRETGRNTEAFF
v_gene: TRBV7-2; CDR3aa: CASSFLYTPSPTEAFF
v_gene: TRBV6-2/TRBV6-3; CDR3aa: CASSPTSRGSYEQYF
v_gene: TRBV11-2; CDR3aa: CASSYNQGLEKLFF
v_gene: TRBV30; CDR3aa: CAWSETYEQYF
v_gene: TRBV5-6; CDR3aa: CASSLSAVYEQYF
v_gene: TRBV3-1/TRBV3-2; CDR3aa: CASSQGSGQGSGTEAFF
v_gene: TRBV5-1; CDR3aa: CASSRDRSSGNTIYF
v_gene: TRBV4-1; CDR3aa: CASSQGPRGLPNYGYTF
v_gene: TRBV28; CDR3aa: CASSLSGHTDTQYF
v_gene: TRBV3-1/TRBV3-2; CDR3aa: CASSQGGVEKLFF
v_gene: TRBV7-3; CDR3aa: CASSLSGGPSTDTQYF
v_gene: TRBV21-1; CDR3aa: CASSKDEGRDGEQYF